These 32 T cell receptor beta chains originate from one sample sequenced in a study of CD8+ T cells in alopecia areata. Reverse transcription of extracted RNA yielded cDNA, which provided the sequencing template. Measured with immunoSEQ multiplex PCR; TCRdb has only the in-frame clones, and not every one. The sample has some 150,000 clones; 40% to 60% are singletons. This material consisted of CD8+ T cells sorted from blood, taken at week 0. Receptors originate from a human donor with alopecia areata.

The V gene is TRBV20-1, the J gene TRBJ2-6; D gene unclear. V was pared by 3 bases and J by 3 bases, with 0 bases between. There are 11 residues in the CDR3. The germline CDR1 and CDR2 sequences are DFQATT and SNEGSKA (reference sequence). CDR3 amino acids: CSASGANVLTF. In DNA form, the CDR3 reads TGCAGTGCTAGTGGGGCCAACGTCCTGACTTTC.

This clone was recorded a few times. V and J are TRBV27 and TRBJ1-5; 7 bases line up with TRBD1. V shed 5 bases, J shed 7 bases, and the junction held 5 bases outside the gene matches. The CDR3 consists of 13 residues. Germline CDR1 MNHEY, CDR2 SMNVEV (reference sequence). CDR3 coding DNA: TGTGCCAGCAGTCCGACAGGGTGGCAGCCCCAGCATTTT. Its protein product is CASSPTGWQPQHF.

The CDR3 DNA sequence: TGTGCCAGCAGTCTGGTAGGGGATTGGAGCAATCAGCCCCAGCATTTT. Encoded protein: CASSLVGDWSNQPQHF. The chain joins TRBV27 to TRBJ1-5; perhaps TRBD1 as D (5 bases). The CDR3 runs 16 residues. With 5 bases removed from V and 1 base from J, the gap between germline ends came to 15 bases. Germline V gene data show CDR1 as MNHEY and CDR2 as SMNVEV (reference sequence).

The chain couples TRBV11-2 to TRBJ1-2, with TRBD1 as a possible D gene (6 bases). V was cut by 10 bases and J by 5 bases, with 14 bases left in between. The CDR3 is made up of 12 amino acids. The germline V gene encodes CDR1 SGHAT and CDR2 FQNNGV. The CDR3 nucleotides are TGTGCCATCGGGGGCAGAACTTATGGCTACACCTTC. Translated, it gives CAIGGRTYGYTF.

This clone has only a few counts. The chain employs TRBV29-1 and TRBJ2-7, with TRBD1 identical over 9 bases. Unmatched junction bases numbered 4, after V lost 4 bases and J lost 3 bases. The CDR3 has 13 amino acids. Germline CDR1 reads SQVTM; CDR2 reads ANQGSEA. Here the CDR3 reads CSVGLDRGYEQYF. Written as DNA, the CDR3 is TGCAGCGTTGGGTTGGACAGGGGCTACGAGCAGTACTTC.

V and J are TRBV29-1 and TRBJ2-3; TRBD2 agrees at 8 bases. Germline trimming cut 5 bases from V and 3 bases from J; bases unmatched to any gene: 10. This CDR3 spans 15 amino acids. Germline V gene sequence: CDR1 SQVTM, CDR2 ANQGSEA. Here the CDR3 DNA reads TGCAGCGTTCCCTTAGCGGGGAGGGAAACAGATACGCAGTATTTT. Its protein product is CSVPLAGRETDTQYF.

The chain combines TRBV5-1 with TRBJ1-3; D not certain. Germline V CDR1 and CDR2: SGHRS, YFSETQ. V was shortened by 2 bases and J by 0 bases, with 12 bases between the two germline ends. This CDR3 has 16 amino acids. CDR3 sequence reads: CASSLKDGFSGNTIYF. CDR3 in DNA: TGCGCCAGCAGCTTAAAAGACGGATTCTCTGGAAACACCATATATTTT.

The chain employs TRBV29-1 and TRBJ2-3, with 7 bases lining up with TRBD2. Germline V gene data show CDR1 as SQVTM and CDR2 as ANQGSEA. The CDR3 covers 13 residues. The V and J ends lost 0 bases and 6 bases, in that order; junction bases with no gene match: 3. CDR3 bases: TGCAGCGTTGAAGATCTGGGGGGGGATACGCAGTATTTT. Protein sequence: CSVEDLGGDTQYF.

The rearrangement links TRBV27 to TRBJ2-5; D not certain. The DNA end favors TRBJ2-7, so the J call may be wrong. The CDR3 sequence is 13 residues long. Germline CDR1 MNHEY, CDR2 SMNVEV (reference sequence). The CDR3 spells CASSLRQAYEQYF. For the CDR3, the DNA is TGTGCCAGCAGTTTACGGCAGGCCTACGAGCAGTACTTC.

The chain joins TRBV7-9 to TRBJ2-1, with D tentatively TRBD1 (6 bases). This CDR3 has 13 residues. The V and J ends lost 4 bases and 5 bases respectively, with 9 bases between them. Germline CDR1 is SEHNR and CDR2 is FQNEAQ (reference sequence). The CDR3: CASSSTGNNEQFF. Here the CDR3 DNA reads TGTGCCAGCAGCTCGACAGGCAACAATGAGCAGTTCTTC. The entire variable domain, with the rest obtained from reference TRBV7-9 and TRBJ2-1, is as follows: DTGVSQNPRHKITKRGQNVTFRCDPISEHNRLYWYRQTLGQGPEFLTYFQNEAQLEKSRLLSDRFSAERPKGSFSTLEIQRTEQGDSAMYLCASSSTGNNEQFFGPGTRLTVL.

The sample holds a few counts of this clone. The rearrangement links TRBV29-1 to TRBJ2-4; no reliable D call. There are 11 residues in the CDR3. V gave up 6 bases and J gave up 5 bases, with 8 bases separating them. Germline V gives CDR1 SQVTM, CDR2 ANQGSEA. CDR3 loop: CSVPEQNIQYF. Here the CDR3 DNA reads TGCAGCGTCCCAGAACAAAACATTCAGTACTTC.

A note on this clone: At one boundary the junction diverges from the germline segment, which might be a read error. The chain employs TRBV9 and TRBJ1-2; D is ambiguous. From germline, CDR1 is SGDLS and CDR2 YYNGEE. This CDR3 comprises 12 residues. CDR3 protein: CASTGEDYRYTF. The CDR3, as DNA: TGTGCCAGCACCGGAGAGGACTATCGCTACACCTTC.

The rearrangement joins TRBV27 to TRBJ2-3; no definite D call. The germline gives CDR1 MNHEY, CDR2 SMNVEV (reference sequence). The CDR3 has 13 residues. V was trimmed by 5 bases and J by 6 bases, leaving 12 bases between them. The CDR3 loop is CASSLVSLDTQYF. The CDR3 bases are TGTGCCAGCAGTCTCGTAAGTCTGGATACGCAGTATTTT.

This clone was picked up a small number of times. The chain couples TRBV29-1 to TRBJ1-5; D is ambiguous. CDR3 length equals 11 residues. Per germline, CDR1 SQVTM and CDR2 ANQGSEA. The germline V and J ends were trimmed by 0 bases and 11 bases, with 8 bases remaining between them. CDR3 sequence: CSVEEEGTQHF. The CDR3 nucleotides read TGCAGCGTTGAAGAGGAGGGAACCCAGCATTTT.

The chain links TRBV2 to TRBJ1-1, with D maybe TRBD1 (5 bases). The germline CDR1 and CDR2 sequences are SNHLY and FYNNEI. CDR3 length: 16 amino acids. V was cut by 7 bases and J by 3 bases, with 21 bases left in between. Written as DNA, the CDR3 is TGTGCCAGCATCCCAAGGCAGGGATGGGGGGACACTGAAGCTTTCTTT. This gives the protein CASIPRQGWGDTEAFF.

This clone was picked up a small number of times. The genes are TRBV7-9 and TRBJ1-5; a possible D gene is TRBD1 (6 bases). Germline CDR1 SEHNR, CDR2 FQNEAQ (reference sequence). This CDR3 spans 13 amino acids. V was trimmed by 5 bases and J by 8 bases, leaving 13 bases between them. The DNA for the CDR3 is TGTGCCAGCAGCCCAGGGGCAGGGAAGCCCCAGCATTTT. Translated, it gives CASSPGAGKPQHF.

The sample holds a few counts of this clone. This chain links TRBV4-3 with TRBJ2-3; D ambiguous. Germline-derived CDR1 and CDR2 are LGHNA and YSLEER. The CDR3 extends over 16 amino acids. V was pared by 4 bases and J by 6 bases, with 20 bases between. The CDR3 region has the DNA TGCGCCAGCAGCCCCAAGCCACAGCGTTTCTCGGATACGCAGTATTTT. This gives the protein CASSPKPQRFSDTQYF.

This chain links TRBV6-5 with TRBJ2-1; the D gene is possibly TRBD2 (5 bases). The germline CDR1 and CDR2 sequences are MNHEY and SVGAGI. V shed 2 bases and J shed 2 bases, with 10 bases lying between them. The CDR3 is 15 residues long. CDR3 sequence reads: CASSYEGTTYNEQFF. CDR3 coding DNA: TGTGCCAGCAGTTACGAGGGAACAACCTACAATGAGCAGTTCTTC.

This clone rates as large. The V gene is TRBV9, the J gene TRBJ2-7; 8 bases fit TRBD1. Germline V gene sequence: CDR1 SGDLS, CDR2 YYNGEE. V gave up 4 bases and J gave up 3 bases; unmatched junction bases: 9. The CDR3 contains 15 residues. For the CDR3, the DNA is TGTGCCAGCAGCCCGAGGACAGGGACAGACTACGAGCAGTACTTC. It codes for CASSPRTGTDYEQYF. The whole variable domain, remainder taken from reference TRBV9 and TRBJ2-7, is DSGVTQTPKHLITATGQRVTLRCSPRSGDLSVYWYQQSLDQGLQFLIQYYNGEERAKGNILERFSAQQFPDLHSELNLSSLELGDSALYFCASSPRTGTDYEQYFGPGTRLTVT.

As regards this clone: At one of its ends the junction is not consistent with the germline gene, which may arise from a read error. This chain connects TRBV5-6 to TRBJ1-1, with a possible D match to TRBD1 (6 bases). CDR3 length: 11 amino acids. Germline V gene data show CDR1 as SGHDT and CDR2 as YYEEEE. The DNA of the CDR3 is TGTGCCAGCAGCTTGGGCCAGGGGCATATCTTT. It specifies CASSLGQGHIF.

The chain joins TRBV4-3 to TRBJ2-3; 8 nucleotides align to TRBD1. Germline values: CDR1 LGHNA, CDR2 YSLEER. V lost 4 bases to trimming and J lost 1 base; unmatched junction nucleotides: 4. The CDR3 covers 15 residues. The CDR3 spells CASSRGQGGTDTQYF. The CDR3 DNA reads as TGCGCCAGCAGCCGTGGACAGGGTGGCACAGATACGCAGTATTTT.

The table lists this clone with a few counts. V is TRBV15 and J is TRBJ1-4; 7 bases agree with TRBD1. Germline CDR1 is LNHNV and CDR2 is YYDKDF (reference sequence). V trimming: 5 bases; J trimming: 8 bases; junction bases outside the gene matches: 5. The CDR3 has 13 residues. The DNA for the CDR3 is TGTGCCACCAGCGACAGGGAGAGCGAAAAACTGTTTTTT. Its translation is CATSDRESEKLFF.

The J gene is TRBJ1-1, the V gene TRBV23-1; 8 nucleotides match TRBD1. TRBV23-1 is filed as an ORF, its function uncertain. The J segment lost 3 bases and the V segment lost 3 bases, leaving 6 bases of the junction unmatched. The CDR3 runs to 15 residues. CDR3 residues: CASSQADRVDTEAFF. As DNA, the CDR3 is TGCGCCAGCAGTCAGGCGGACAGGGTGGACACTGAAGCTTTCTTT.

The rearrangement joins TRBV6-5 to TRBJ1-4; D remains ambiguous. Per germline, CDR1 MNHEY and CDR2 SVGAGI. CDR3 length: 14 residues. The V end lost 7 bases, the J end lost 0 bases, and 9 bases lay between the germline ends. CDR3 bases: TGTGCCAGCATTTTCTTTTCAACTAATGAAAAACTGTTTTTT. Translated, it gives CASIFFSTNEKLFF.

The chain couples TRBV9 to TRBJ2-1; no clear D gene. Germline CDR1 is SGDLS and CDR2 is YYNGEE. Trimming left V 4 bases short and J 0 bases short, with 20 bases between. CDR3 size: 18 residues. CDR3 amino acids: CASSLSGGPPSSYNEQFF. The CDR3, as DNA: TGTGCCAGCAGCCTGAGTGGTGGCCCCCCTAGCTCCTACAATGAGCAGTTCTTC.

The CDR3 DNA sequence: TGCAGCGTTTTGAACCCTACCGGGACAAATTATGGCTACACCTTC. The encoded protein is CSVLNPTGTNYGYTF. V usage is TRBV29-1 and J usage is TRBJ1-2, with D perhaps TRBD1 (6 bases). The V end was cut by 5 bases, the J end by 5 bases, with 21 bases between. The CDR3 extends over 15 amino acids. Germline V CDR1 and CDR2: SQVTM, ANQGSEA. Using reference TRBV29-1 and TRBJ1-2 for the parts outside the CDR3, the full variable domain is SAVISQKPSRDICQRGTSLTIQCQVDSQVTMMFWYRQQPGQSLTLIATANQGSEATYESGFVIDKFPISRPNLTFSTLTVSNMSPEDSSIYLCSVLNPTGTNYGYTFGSGTRLTVV.

The J gene is TRBJ2-1, the V gene TRBV29-1, with a possible D match to TRBD2 (6 bases). V lost 8 bases to trimming and J lost 8 bases, with 19 bases between them. The germline CDR1 and CDR2 sequences are SQVTM and ANQGSEA. The CDR3 runs 13 residues. CDR3 region: CSTGTLEADEQFF. DNA of the CDR3: TGCAGCACCGGGACTCTTGAAGCGGATGAGCAGTTCTTC.

V and J are TRBV5-4 and TRBJ2-7, with TRBD1 matching 8 bases. Unmatched junction bases numbered 3, after V lost 4 bases and J lost 3 bases. Germline CDR1 is SGHNT and CDR2 is YYREEE (reference sequence). The CDR3 totals 13 residues. CDR3 loop: CASSVGTGYEQYF. CDR3 bases: TGTGCCAGCAGCGTCGGGACAGGCTACGAGCAGTACTTC.

This chain connects TRBV6-5 to TRBJ2-2; no firm D call. This CDR3 has 14 amino acids. Germline V gene lookup returns CDR1 MNHEY and CDR2 SVGAGI. V lost 4 bases and J 1 base, leaving 7 bases between the germline ends. CDR3 amino acids: CASSWSVNTGELFF. For the CDR3, the DNA is TGTGCCAGCAGTTGGTCAGTGAACACCGGGGAGCTGTTTTTT.

The V call is TRBV10-1, the J call TRBJ1-2; D gene ambiguous. Trimming shortened V by 6 bases and J by 13 bases, and 9 bases separated the two germline ends. The germline V gene has CDR1 WNHNN and CDR2 SYGVQD (reference sequence). The CDR3 is made up of 9 amino acids. CDR3 amino acids: CASRLIGTF. The CDR3 nucleotides read TGCGCCAGCAGGTTAATTGGCACCTTC.

The DNA of the CDR3 is TGTGCCACCAGCGGGAGGGGATCTGGAAACACCATATATTTT. Translated: CATSGRGSGNTIYF. The V call is TRBV15, the J call TRBJ1-3, with a possible D match to TRBD1 (5 bases). This CDR3 has 14 amino acids. The V end lost 5 bases, the J end lost 1 base, and 9 bases lay between the germline ends. Germline V lookup: CDR1 LNHNV, CDR2 YYDKDF (reference sequence).

V and J are TRBV6-1 and TRBJ1-5; possibly TRBD1 for D (5 bases). Trimming cost V 3 bases and J 7 bases, with 13 bases left between them. Germline CDR1 reads MNHNS; CDR2 reads SASEGT. The CDR3 length is 14 residues. CDR3 in DNA: TGTGCCAGCAGTGATATGGGGCGGGAACAGCCCCAGCATTTT. Translated, it gives CASSDMGREQPQHF.